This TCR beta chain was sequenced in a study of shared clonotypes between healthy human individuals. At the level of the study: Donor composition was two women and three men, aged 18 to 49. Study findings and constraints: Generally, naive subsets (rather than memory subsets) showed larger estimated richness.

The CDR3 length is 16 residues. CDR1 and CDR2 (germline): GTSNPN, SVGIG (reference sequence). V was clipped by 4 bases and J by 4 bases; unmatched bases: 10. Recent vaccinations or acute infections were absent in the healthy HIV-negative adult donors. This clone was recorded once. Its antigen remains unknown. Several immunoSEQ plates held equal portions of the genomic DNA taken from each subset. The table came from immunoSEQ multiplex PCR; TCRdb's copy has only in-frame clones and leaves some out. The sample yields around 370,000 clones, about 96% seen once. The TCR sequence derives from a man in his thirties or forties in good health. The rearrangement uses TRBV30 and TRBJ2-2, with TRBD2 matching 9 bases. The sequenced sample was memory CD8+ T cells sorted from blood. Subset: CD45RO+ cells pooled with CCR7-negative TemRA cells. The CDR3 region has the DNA TGTGCCTGGAATCCCCTGGGGCGGGAGGGCACCGGGGAGCTGTTTTTT. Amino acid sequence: CAWNPLGREGTGELFF.